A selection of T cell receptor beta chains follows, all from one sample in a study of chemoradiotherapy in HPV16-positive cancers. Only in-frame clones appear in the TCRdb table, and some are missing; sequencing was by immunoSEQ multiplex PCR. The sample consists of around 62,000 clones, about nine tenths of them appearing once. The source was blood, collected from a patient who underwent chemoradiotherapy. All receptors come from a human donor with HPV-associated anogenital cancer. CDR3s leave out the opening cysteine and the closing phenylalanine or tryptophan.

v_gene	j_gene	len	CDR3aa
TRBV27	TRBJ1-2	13	ASSFGTGILDGYT
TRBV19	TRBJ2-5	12	ASSASGTQETQY
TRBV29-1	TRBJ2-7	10	SVEDGTYEQY
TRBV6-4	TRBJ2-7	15	ASRGGVRDQSFYEQY
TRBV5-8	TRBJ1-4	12	ASGQGTTNEKLF
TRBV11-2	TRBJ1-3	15	ASSLVQGGSSGNTIY
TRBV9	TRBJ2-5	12	ASSPRPGGETQY
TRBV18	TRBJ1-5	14	ASSPWTGGEGQPQH
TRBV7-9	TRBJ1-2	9	ASGQLYGYT
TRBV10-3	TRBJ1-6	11	AISGTGQSPLH
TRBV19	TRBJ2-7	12	ASSPGTVYYEQY
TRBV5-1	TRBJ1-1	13	ASSLDRTANTEAF
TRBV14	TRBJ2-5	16	ASSRGHRTSGRQETQY
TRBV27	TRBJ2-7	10	ASSTVGGEQY
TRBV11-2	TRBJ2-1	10	GAGGPRGEQF
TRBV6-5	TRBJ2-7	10	ASSRQGIEQY
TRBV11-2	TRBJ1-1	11	ASSLGRGVEAF
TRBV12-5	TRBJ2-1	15	ASGLVLGRELGNEQF
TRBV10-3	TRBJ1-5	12	AISESTGDQPQH
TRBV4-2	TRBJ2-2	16	ASSPGLAGAKDTGELF
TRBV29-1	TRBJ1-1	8	SVGGLEAF
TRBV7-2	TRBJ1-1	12	ASSLGQQNTEAF
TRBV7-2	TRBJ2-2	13	ASSFDRARAGELF
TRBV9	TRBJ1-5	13	ASSPQGQPNQPQH
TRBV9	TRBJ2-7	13	ASSVSWTGTGEQY
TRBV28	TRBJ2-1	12	ASRPGRSNNEHF
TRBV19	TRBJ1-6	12	ATSGDSPSRPLH
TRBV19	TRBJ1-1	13	ASSIATGGPTEAF
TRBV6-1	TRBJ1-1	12	ASSESIRETEAF
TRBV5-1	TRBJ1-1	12	ASKEGGVNTEAF
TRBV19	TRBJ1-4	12	ASSTGGSVEKLF
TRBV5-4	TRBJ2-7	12	ASSLGHAPYEQY
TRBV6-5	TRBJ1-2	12	ASTGDRGISGYT
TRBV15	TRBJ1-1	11	ATSRGVDTEAF
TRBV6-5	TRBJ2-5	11	ASSLRAQETQY
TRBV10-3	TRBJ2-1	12	AISGGTSYNEQF
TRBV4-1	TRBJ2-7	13	ASSPQPGQSYEQY
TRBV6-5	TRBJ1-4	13	ASSYSWSGGEKLF
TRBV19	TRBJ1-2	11	ASRPSGSYGYT
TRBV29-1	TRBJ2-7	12	SAEVPGGPYEQY
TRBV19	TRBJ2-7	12	ASSVSGRTYEQY
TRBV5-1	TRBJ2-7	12	ASSYGTSRTEQY
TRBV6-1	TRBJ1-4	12	ASIPTAYNEKLF
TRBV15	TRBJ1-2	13	ATSRDRGRAFGYT
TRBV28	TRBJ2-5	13	ASTDPGTGQETQY
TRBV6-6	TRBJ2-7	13	ASTQGGGLSYEQY
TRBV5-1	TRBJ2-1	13	ASSSTSGRAPEQF
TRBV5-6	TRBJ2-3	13	ASSHGLASTDTQY
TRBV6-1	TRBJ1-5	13	ASRQDRVNNQPQH
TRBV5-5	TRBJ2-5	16	ASSLEWSGAVVQETQY
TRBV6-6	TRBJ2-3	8	ASSRHPQY